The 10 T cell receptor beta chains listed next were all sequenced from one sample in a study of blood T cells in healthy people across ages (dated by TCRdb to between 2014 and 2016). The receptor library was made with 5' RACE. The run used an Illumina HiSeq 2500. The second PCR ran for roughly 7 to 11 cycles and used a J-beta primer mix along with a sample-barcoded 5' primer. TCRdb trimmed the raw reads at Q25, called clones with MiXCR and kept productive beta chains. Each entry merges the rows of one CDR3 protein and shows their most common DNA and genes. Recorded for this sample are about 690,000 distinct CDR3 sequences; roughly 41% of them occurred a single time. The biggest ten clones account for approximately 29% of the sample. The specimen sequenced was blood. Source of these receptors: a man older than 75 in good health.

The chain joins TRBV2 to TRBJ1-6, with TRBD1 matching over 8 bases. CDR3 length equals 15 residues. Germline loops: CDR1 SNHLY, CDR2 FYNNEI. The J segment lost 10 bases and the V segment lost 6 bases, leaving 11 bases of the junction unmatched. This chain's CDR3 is CASRARQGPRSPLHF. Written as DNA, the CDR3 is TGTGCCAGCAGGGCTCGACAGGGGCCGAGGTCACCCCTCCACTTT.

The CDR3 reads CASSRTGLAGGARYF. In DNA form, the CDR3 reads TGTGCCAGCAGCCGGACGGGACTAGCGGGAGGAGCGAGGTACTTC. The J gene is TRBJ2-5, the V gene TRBV16; 15 bases fit TRBD2. The CDR3 loop spans 15 amino acids. Germline lookup yields CDR1 KGHSY and CDR2 FQNENV. Trimming at V came to 4 bases and at J to 13 bases, leaving 10 bases not matched to a gene.

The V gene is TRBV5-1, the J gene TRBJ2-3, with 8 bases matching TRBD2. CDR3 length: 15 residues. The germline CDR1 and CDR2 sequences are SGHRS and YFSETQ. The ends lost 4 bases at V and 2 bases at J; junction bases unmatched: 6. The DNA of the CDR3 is TGCGCCAGCAGCACAGGACTAGCTCCCACAGATACGCAGTATTTT. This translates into CASSTGLAPTDTQYF.

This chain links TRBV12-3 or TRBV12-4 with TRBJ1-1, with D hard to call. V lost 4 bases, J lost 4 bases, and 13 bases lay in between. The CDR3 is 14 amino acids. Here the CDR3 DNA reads TGTGCCAGCAGTTCCGGACGAGAAGCCACTGAAGCTTTCTTT. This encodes CASSSGREATEAFF.

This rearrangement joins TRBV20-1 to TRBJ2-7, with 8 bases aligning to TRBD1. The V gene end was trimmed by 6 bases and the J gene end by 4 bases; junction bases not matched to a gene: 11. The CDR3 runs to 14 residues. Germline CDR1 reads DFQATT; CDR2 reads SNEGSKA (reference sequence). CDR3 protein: CSASRGQGVYEQYF. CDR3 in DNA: TGCAGTGCCTCCCGTGGACAGGGAGTTTACGAGCAGTACTTC.

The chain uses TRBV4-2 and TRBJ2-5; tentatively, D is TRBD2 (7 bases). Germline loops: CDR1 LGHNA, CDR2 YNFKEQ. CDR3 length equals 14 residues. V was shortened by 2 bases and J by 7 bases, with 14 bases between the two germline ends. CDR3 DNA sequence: TGTGCCAGCAGCCAAAGGGACGGGGGGCCGACCCAGTACTTC. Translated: CASSQRDGGPTQYF.

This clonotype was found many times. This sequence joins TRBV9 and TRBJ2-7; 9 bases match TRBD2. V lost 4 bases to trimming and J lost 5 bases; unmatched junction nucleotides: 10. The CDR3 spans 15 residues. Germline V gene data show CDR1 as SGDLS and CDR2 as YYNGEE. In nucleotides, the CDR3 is TGTGCCAGCAGCAAGGTAGCGGGAGTTCTGGACGAGCAGTACTTC. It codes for CASSKVAGVLDEQYF.

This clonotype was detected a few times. The CDR3 spells CSALWGLGDTQYF. DNA of the CDR3: TGCAGTGCCCTGTGGGGGCTGGGAGATACGCAGTATTTT. The chain recombines TRBV20-1 with TRBJ2-3; D perhaps matches TRBD1 (6 bases). V gave up 6 bases and J gave up 5 bases, with 15 bases separating them. CDR3 length: 13 amino acids. Germline V gives CDR1 DFQATT, CDR2 SNEGSKA (reference sequence).

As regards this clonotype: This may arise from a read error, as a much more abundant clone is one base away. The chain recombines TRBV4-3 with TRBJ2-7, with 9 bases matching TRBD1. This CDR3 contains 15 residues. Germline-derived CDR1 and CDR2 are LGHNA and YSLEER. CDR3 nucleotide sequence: TGCGCCAACAGCCAAGTCACAGGGGGCTGGTACGAGCAGTACTTC. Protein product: CANSQVTGGWYEQYF.

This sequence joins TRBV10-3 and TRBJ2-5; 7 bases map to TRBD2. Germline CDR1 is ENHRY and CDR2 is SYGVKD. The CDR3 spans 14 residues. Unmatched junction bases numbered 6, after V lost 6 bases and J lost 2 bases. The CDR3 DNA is TGTGCCATCAGGGGAAGCGGGGCACAAGAGACCCAGTACTTC. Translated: CAIRGSGAQETQYF.